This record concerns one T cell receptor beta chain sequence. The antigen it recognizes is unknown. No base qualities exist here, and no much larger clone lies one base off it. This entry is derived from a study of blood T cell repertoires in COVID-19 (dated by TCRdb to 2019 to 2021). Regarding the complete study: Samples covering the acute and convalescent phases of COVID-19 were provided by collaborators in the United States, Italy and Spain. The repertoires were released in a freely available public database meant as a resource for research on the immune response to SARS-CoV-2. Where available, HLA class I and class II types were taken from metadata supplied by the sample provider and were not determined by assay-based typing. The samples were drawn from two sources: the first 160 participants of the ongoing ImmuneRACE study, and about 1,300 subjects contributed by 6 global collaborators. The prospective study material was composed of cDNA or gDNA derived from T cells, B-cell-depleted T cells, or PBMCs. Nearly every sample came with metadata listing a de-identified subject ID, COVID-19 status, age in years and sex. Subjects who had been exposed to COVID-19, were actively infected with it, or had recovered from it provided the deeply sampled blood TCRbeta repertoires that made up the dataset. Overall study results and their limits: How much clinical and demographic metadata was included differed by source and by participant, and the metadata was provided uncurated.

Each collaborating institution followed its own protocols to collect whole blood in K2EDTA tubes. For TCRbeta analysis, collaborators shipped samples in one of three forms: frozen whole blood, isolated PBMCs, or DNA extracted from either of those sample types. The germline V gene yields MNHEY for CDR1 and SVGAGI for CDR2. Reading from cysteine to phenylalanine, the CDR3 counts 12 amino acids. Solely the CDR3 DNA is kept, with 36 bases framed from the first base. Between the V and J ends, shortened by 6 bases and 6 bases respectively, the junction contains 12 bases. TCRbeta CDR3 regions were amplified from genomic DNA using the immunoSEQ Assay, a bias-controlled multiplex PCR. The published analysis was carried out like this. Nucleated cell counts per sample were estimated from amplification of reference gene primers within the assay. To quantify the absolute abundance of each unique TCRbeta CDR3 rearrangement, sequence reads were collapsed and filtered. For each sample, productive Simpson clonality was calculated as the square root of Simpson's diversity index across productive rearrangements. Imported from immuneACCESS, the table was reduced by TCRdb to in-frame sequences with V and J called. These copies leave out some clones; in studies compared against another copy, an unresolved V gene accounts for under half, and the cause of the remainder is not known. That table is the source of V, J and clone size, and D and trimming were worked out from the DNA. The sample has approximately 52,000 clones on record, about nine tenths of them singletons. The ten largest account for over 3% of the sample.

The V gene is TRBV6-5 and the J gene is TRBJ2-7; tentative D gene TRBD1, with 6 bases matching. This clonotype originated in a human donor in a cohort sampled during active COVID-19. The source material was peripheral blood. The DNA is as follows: TGTGCCAGCAGCTTACAGGGCTCCGAGCAGTACTTC. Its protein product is CASSLQGSEQYF.